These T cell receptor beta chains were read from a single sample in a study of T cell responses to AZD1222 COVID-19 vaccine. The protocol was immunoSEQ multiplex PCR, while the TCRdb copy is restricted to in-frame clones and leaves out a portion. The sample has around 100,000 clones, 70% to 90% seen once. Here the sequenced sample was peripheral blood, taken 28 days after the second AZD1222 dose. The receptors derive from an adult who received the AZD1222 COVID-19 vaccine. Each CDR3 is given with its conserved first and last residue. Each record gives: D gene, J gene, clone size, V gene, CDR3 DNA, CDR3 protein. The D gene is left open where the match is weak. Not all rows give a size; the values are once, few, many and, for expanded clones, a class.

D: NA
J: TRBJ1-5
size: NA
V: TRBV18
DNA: TGTGCCAGCTCCCTACAGGGTAATCAGCCCCAGCATTTT
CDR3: CASSLQGNQPQHF

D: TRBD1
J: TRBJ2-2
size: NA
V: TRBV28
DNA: TGTGCCAGCAGTTTTCGTACCGGGACAGGGTTCACCGGGGAGCTGTTTTTT
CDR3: CASSFRTGTGFTGELFF

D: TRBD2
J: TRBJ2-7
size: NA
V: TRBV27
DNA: TGTGCCAGCAGTCCAGGACTAGCTATGGAGCAGTACTTC
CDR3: CASSPGLAMEQYF

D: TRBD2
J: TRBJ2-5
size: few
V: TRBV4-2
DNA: TGTGCCAGCAGCCCTTTAGCGGGAGAAGCAGAGACCCAGTACTTC
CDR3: CASSPLAGEAETQYF

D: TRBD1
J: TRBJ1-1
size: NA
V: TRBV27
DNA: TGTGCCAGCAGGGAGACAGGGGCGGCCACTGAAGCTTTCTTT
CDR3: CASRETGAATEAFF

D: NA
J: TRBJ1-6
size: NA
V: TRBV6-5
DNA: TGTGCCAGCCGGGACTCCCAAGGTTGGAATTCACCCCTCCACTTT
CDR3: CASRDSQGWNSPLHF

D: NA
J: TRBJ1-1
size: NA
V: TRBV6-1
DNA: TGTGCCAGCAGTGAAGGAGTGGGGACGGGGAACACTGAAGCTTTCTTT
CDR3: CASSEGVGTGNTEAFF

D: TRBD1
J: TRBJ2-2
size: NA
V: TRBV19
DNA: TGTGCCAGCCGGCAGACAGGGGGATACACCGGGGAGCTGTTTTTT
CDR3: CASRQTGGYTGELFF

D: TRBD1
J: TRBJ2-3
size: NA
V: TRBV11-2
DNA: TGTGCCAGCAGTGGACAGGTCGGCACAGATACGCAGTATTTT
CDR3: CASSGQVGTDTQYF

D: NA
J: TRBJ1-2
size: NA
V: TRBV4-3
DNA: TGCGCCAGCAGCCAAGGTGGAGGGGTTAATGGCTACACCTTC
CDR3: CASSQGGGVNGYTF